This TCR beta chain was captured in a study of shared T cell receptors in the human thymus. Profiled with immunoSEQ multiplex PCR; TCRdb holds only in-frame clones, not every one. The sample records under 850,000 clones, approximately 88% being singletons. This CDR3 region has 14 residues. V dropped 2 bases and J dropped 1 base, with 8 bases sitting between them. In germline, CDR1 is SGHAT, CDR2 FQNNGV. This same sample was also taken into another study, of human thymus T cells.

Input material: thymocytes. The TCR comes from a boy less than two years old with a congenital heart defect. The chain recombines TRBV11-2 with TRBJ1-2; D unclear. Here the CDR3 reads CASSLTNSNYGYTF. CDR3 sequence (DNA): TGTGCCAGCAGCTTAACGAACAGTAACTATGGCTACACCTTC.